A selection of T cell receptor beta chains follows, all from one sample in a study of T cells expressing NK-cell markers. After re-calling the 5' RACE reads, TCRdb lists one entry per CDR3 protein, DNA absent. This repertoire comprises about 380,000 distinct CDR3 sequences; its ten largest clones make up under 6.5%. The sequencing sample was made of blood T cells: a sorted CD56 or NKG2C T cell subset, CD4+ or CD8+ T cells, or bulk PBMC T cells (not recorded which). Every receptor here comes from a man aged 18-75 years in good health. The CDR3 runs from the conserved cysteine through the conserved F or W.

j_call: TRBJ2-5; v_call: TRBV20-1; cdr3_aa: CSVPPGGDERTQYF
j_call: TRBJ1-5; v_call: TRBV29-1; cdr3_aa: CSVRTGTGNQPQHF
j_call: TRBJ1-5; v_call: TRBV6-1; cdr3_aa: CASSKDRGLTQPQHF
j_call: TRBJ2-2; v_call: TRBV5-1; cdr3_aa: CASSIDPRGELFF
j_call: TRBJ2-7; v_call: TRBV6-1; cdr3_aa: CASKTGFSYEQYF
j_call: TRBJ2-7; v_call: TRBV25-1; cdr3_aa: CASRPGTGSYEQYF
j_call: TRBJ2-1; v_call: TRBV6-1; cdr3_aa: CASTPGHEPYNEQFF
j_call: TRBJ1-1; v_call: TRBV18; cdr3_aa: CASSPVGGLASEAFF
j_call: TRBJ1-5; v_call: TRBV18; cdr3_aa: CASSAAGTGVNQPQHF
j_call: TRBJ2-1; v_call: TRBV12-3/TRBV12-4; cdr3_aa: CASRERGEQFF
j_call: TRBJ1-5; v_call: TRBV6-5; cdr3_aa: CASSYSNQGNQPQHF
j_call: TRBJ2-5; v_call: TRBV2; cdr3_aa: CASVRQISQEAQYF
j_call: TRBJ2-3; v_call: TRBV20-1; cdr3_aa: CSAVGVRGRDTQYF
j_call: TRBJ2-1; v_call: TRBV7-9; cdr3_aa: CASSLGLEFPYNEQFF
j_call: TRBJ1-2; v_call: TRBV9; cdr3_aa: CASSGQGFYGYTF
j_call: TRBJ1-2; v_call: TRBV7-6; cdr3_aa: CASSQGRGGRNYGYTF
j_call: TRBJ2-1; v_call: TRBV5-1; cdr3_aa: CASGWAGGNNEQFF
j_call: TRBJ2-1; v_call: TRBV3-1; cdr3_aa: CASSLPMGSGGDNEQFF
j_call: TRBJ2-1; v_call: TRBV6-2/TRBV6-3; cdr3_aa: CASRTLGTGGREQFF
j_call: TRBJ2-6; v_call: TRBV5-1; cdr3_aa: CASSKTGVGANVLTF
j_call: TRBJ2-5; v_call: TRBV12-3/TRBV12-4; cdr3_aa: CASSRRRRTGKETQYF
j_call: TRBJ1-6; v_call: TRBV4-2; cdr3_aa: CASSQGGQIAFNSPLHF
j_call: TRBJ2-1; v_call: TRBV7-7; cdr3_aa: CASGSGGHEQFF
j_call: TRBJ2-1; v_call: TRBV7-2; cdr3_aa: CASSLMGLAGGEQFF
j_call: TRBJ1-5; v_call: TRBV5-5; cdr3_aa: CASSSQGPTSNQPQHF
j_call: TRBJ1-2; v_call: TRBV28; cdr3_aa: CASSLRRTGRGDGYTF
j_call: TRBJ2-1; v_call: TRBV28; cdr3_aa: CASRGQRGYEQFF
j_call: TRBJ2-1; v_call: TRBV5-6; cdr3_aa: CASSSGIAGVSNEQFF
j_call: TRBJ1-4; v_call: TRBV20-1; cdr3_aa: CSARDGSRQVEKLFF
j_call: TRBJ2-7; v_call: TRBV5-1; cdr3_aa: CASSHHPGQGAYEQYF
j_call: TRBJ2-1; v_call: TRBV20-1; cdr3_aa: CSASPPSGATHNEQFF
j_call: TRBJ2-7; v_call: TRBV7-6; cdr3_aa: CASSSRTASYEQYF
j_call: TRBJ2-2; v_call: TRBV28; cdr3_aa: CASSITGSGNAGELFF
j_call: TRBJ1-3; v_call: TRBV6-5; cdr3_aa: CASSYNGIAPSGNTIYF
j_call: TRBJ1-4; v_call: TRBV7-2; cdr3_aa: CASSRGRIATNEKLFF
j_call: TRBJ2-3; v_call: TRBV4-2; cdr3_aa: CASSPAGLATTDTQYF
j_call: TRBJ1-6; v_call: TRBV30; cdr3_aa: CAWSVGSNSPLHF
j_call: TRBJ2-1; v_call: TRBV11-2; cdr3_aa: CASSLDEGRYEQFF
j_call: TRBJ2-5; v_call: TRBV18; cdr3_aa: CASSPLRDPETQYF
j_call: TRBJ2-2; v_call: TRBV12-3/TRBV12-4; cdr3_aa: CASRVGGRTNTGELFF
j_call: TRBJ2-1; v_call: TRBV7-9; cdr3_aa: CASEIGVLNNEQFF
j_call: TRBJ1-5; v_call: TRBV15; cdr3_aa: CATSRDGGGNQPQHF
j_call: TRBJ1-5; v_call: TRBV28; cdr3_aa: CASSSPAFGAMEPQHF
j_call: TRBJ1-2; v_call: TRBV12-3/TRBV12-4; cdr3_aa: CASSLGVWGANYGYTF
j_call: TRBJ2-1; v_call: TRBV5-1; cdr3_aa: CASSLGDMGNNEQFF
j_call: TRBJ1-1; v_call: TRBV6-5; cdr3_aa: CASNYLGDFNTEAFF
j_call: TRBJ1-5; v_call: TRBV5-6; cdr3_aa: CASKVQSRYNQPQHF
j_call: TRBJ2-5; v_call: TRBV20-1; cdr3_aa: CSACYGLAGGETQYF
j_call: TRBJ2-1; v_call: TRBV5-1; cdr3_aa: CASSFFGGALGNEQFF